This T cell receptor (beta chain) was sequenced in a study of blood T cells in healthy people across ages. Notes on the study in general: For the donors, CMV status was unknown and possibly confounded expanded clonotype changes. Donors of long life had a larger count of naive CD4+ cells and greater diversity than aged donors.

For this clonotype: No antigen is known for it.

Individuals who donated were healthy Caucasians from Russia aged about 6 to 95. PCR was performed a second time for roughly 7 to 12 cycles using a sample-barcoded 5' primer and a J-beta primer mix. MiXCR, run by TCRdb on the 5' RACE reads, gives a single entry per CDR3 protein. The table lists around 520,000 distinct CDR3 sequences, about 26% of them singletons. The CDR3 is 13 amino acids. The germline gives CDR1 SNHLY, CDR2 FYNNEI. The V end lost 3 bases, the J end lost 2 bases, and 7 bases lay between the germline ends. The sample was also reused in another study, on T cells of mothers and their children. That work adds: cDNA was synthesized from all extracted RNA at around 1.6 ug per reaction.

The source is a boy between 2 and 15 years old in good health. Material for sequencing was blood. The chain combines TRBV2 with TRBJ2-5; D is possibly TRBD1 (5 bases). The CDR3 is CASSETAQETQYF. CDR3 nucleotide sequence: TGTGCCAGCAGTGAGACAGCACAAGAGACCCAGTACTTC. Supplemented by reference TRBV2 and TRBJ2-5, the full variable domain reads EPEVTQTPSHQVTQMGQEVILRCVPISNHLYFYWYRQILGQKVEFLVSFYNNEISEKSEIFDDQFSVERPDGSNFTLKIRSTKLEDSAMYFCASSETAQETQYFGPGTRLLVL.